The rows below give T cell receptor beta chains drawn from one sample of a study of brain T cells in children with intractable seizures. Some clones are missing from TCRdb's copy, which holds only in-frame ones; the method was immunoSEQ multiplex PCR. The sample gives 340,000 or so clones, over 90% of which show up once; 5% to 7% is in the top ten. This sample comprised peripheral blood, obtained less than 6 months after surgery. The receptors derive from a boy younger than two with tuberous sclerosis and intractable seizures. The CDR3 runs from the conserved cysteine through the conserved F or W. The D gene is left open where the match is weak. Part of the rows lack a size; the others show once, few, many or a class for expanded clones.

size: .; V: TRBV7-3; D: .; J: TRBJ2-3; CDR3: CASSPRVADTQYF; DNA: TGTGCCAGCAGCCCGCGGGTAGCAGATACGCAGTATTTT
size: .; V: TRBV27; D: TRBD1; J: TRBJ2-7; CDR3: CASRRGQAYEQYF; DNA: TGTGCCAGCAGGCGGGGACAGGCCTACGAGCAGTACTTC
size: .; V: TRBV12-3/TRBV12-4; D: .; J: TRBJ1-1; CDR3: CASSLNAEAFF; DNA: TGTGCCAGCAGTTTAAACGCTGAAGCTTTCTTT
size: .; V: TRBV4-1; D: .; J: TRBJ1-1; CDR3: CASSQVPATGMNTEAFF; DNA: TGCGCCAGCAGCCAAGTCCCGGCGACAGGAATGAACACTGAAGCTTTCTTT
size: many; V: TRBV4-2; D: .; J: TRBJ1-1; CDR3: CASSQGYHGPNTEAFF; DNA: TGTGCCAGCAGCCAAGGGTATCACGGACCGAACACTGAAGCTTTCTTT
size: .; V: TRBV27; D: TRBD1; J: TRBJ2-1; CDR3: CASSVRDSPNNEQFF; DNA: TGTGCCAGCAGTGTCCGGGACAGCCCTAACAATGAGCAGTTCTTC
size: .; V: TRBV11-3; D: TRBD2; J: TRBJ2-3; CDR3: CASSLDGTSGSVRGTDTQYF; DNA: TGTGCCAGCAGCTTAGACGGGACTAGCGGGAGTGTTCGGGGCACAGATACGCAGTATTTT
size: once; V: TRBV30; D: .; J: TRBJ2-1; CDR3: CAWSVPGGKEFF; DNA: TGTGCCTGGAGTGTACCGGGCGGGAAGGAGTTCTTC
size: .; V: TRBV9; D: TRBD2; J: TRBJ2-3; CDR3: CASSVGSLLAGGRTDTQYF; DNA: TGTGCCAGCAGCGTAGGCTCCTTACTAGCGGGGGGGCGTACAGATACGCAGTATTTT
size: .; V: TRBV19; D: .; J: TRBJ2-4; CDR3: CASSPRGWSDKNIQYF; DNA: TGTGCCAGTAGCCCCCGAGGGTGGAGCGACAAAAACATTCAGTACTTC
size: .; V: TRBV19; D: TRBD1; J: TRBJ2-7; CDR3: CASSIVGTVSYEQYF; DNA: TGTGCCAGTAGTATTGTCGGGACAGTCTCCTACGAGCAGTACTTC
size: once; V: TRBV5-8; D: .; J: TRBJ2-7; CDR3: CASSFRNPIYEQYF; DNA: TGTGCCAGCAGCTTTCGGAATCCTATCTACGAGCAGTACTTC
size: .; V: TRBV19; D: TRBD1; J: TRBJ2-7; CDR3: CASSIDNRGYEQYF; DNA: TGTGCCAGTAGTATAGATAACAGGGGTTACGAGCAGTACTTC
size: once; V: TRBV19; D: TRBD2; J: TRBJ2-1; CDR3: CASSMGLAGNEQFF; DNA: TGTGCCAGTAGTATGGGACTAGCGGGAAATGAGCAGTTCTTC
size: .; V: TRBV24-1; D: .; J: TRBJ1-5; CDR3: CATSITGQPQHF; DNA: TGTGCCACCAGCATCACGGGTCAGCCCCAGCATTTT
size: .; V: TRBV7-3; D: .; J: TRBJ1-1; CDR3: CASSPQGFTEAFF; DNA: TGTGCCAGCAGCCCGCAGGGGTTCACTGAAGCTTTCTTT
size: once; V: TRBV9; D: .; J: TRBJ1-6; CDR3: CASSVAAVGGSYNSPLHF; DNA: TGTGCCAGCAGCGTAGCGGCAGTCGGAGGTTCCTATAATTCACCCCTCCACTTT
size: .; V: TRBV7-9; D: .; J: TRBJ2-7; CDR3: CASSGLNRDLDPGEQYF; DNA: TGTGCCAGCAGCGGTTTGAACCGGGACTTGGACCCGGGCGAGCAGTACTTC
size: .; V: TRBV27; D: .; J: TRBJ2-7; CDR3: CASSLVGSRVSYEQYF; DNA: TGTGCCAGCAGTTTGGTTGGGTCCAGGGTCTCCTACGAGCAGTACTTC
size: .; V: TRBV7-3; D: TRBD1; J: TRBJ2-2; CDR3: CASSLIGVRGPRGTGELFF; DNA: TGTGCCAGCAGCTTAATAGGAGTCAGGGGGCCTAGAGGGACCGGGGAGCTGTTTTTT
size: .; V: TRBV29-1; D: TRBD1; J: TRBJ1-1; CDR3: CSSRTGTEAFF; DNA: TGCAGCTCAAGGACAGGCACTGAAGCTTTCTTT
size: once; V: TRBV10-3; D: .; J: TRBJ1-2; CDR3: CAISESGPNYGYTF; DNA: TGTGCCATCAGTGAGTCCGGACCGAACTATGGCTACACCTTC
size: .; V: TRBV5-4; D: .; J: TRBJ1-2; CDR3: CASTREASNYGYTF; DNA: TGTGCCAGCACCAGGGAGGCGTCTAACTATGGCTACACCTTC
size: .; V: TRBV19; D: .; J: TRBJ1-2; CDR3: CASSIRPTDYGYTF; DNA: TGTGCCAGTAGTATAAGGCCTACAGACTATGGCTACACCTTC
size: few; V: TRBV5-4; D: TRBD1; J: TRBJ1-2; CDR3: CASSPTPGQNYGYTF; DNA: TGTGCCAGCAGCCCTACCCCGGGACAGAACTATGGCTACACCTTC
size: .; V: TRBV2; D: TRBD1; J: TRBJ1-4; CDR3: CASSPQGATNEKLFF; DNA: TGTGCCAGCAGTCCCCAGGGGGCAACTAATGAAAAACTGTTTTTT
size: .; V: TRBV9; D: .; J: TRBJ1-3; CDR3: CASSGNRESGGNTIYF; DNA: TGTGCCAGCAGCGGGAACAGGGAATCTGGCGGAAACACCATATATTTT
size: .; V: TRBV3-1/TRBV3-2; D: TRBD1; J: TRBJ1-2; CDR3: CASSQEPDRGRRGYTF; DNA: TGTGCCAGCAGCCAGGAGCCCGACAGGGGGCGTCGGGGCTACACCTTC
size: .; V: TRBV4-2; D: TRBD1; J: TRBJ1-1; CDR3: CASGQGRAEAFF; DNA: TGTGCCAGCGGACAGGGTCGCGCTGAAGCTTTCTTT
size: .; V: TRBV7-9; D: TRBD1; J: TRBJ2-1; CDR3: CASSSLPTHRGLSYNEQFF; DNA: TGTGCCAGCAGTAGCCTGCCCACGCACAGGGGGCTCTCCTACAATGAGCAGTTCTTC
size: .; V: TRBV3-1/TRBV3-2; D: TRBD2; J: TRBJ2-1; CDR3: CASSQLAGEQFF; DNA: TGTGCCAGCAGTCAGTTAGCGGGGGAGCAGTTCTTC